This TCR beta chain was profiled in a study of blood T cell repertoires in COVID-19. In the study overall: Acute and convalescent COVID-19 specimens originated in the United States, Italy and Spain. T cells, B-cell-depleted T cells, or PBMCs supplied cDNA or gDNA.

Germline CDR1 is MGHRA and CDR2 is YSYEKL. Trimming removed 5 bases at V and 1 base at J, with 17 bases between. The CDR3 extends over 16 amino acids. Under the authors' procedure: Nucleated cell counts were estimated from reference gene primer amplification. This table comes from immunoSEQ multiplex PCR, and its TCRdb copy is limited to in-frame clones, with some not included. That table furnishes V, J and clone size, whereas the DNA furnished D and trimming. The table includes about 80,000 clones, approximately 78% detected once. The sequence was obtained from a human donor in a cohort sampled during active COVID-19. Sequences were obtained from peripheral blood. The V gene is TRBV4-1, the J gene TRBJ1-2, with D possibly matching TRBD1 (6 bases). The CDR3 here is CASSKGEGGHNYGYTF. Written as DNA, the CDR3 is TGCGCCAGCAGCAAGGGGGAAGGAGGTCATAACTATGGCTACACCTTC.